A selection of T cell receptor beta chains follows, all from one sample in a study of prognosis after radiotherapy for stage I lung cancer. TCRdb called the multiplex PCR reads again in MiXCR, with one record for every CDR3 protein. The sample contains 20,000 to 25,000 distinct CDR3 sequences, around 36% of which appear only once. Specimen: PBMCs, collected before or after stereotactic body radiation therapy (not recorded which). The receptors derive from a donor over 45 with non-small cell lung cancer. Both conserved end residues are part of each CDR3. D genes are given only for firm matches. Only part of the rows carry a size: once, few, many, or a class if the clone is expanded.

D	size	V	J	DNA	CDR3
NA	NA	TRBV6-5	TRBJ2-7	TGTGCCAGCAGTTACTCGGAGAGCTACGAGCAGTACTTC	CASSYSESYEQYF
NA	few	TRBV12-3/TRBV12-4	TRBJ1-1	TGTGCCAGCAGTTTACGGGTTAACACTGAAGCTTTCTTT	CASSLRVNTEAFF
NA	NA	TRBV6-1	TRBJ1-2	TGTGCCAGCAGTGAAGGGGCAGGCCCCCACGGCTACACCTTC	CASSEGAGPHGYTF
NA	NA	TRBV5-1	TRBJ1-1	TGCGCCAGCAGCTCTCAGTGGCCGATGAACACTGAAGCTTTCTTT	CASSSQWPMNTEAFF
NA	many	TRBV6-1	TRBJ1-5	TGTGCCAGCAGCGCTACAGGGTTTCAGCCCCAGCATTTT	CASSATGFQPQHF
TRBD2	many	TRBV5-1	TRBJ2-5	TGCGCCAGCAGCCCCGGACTAGCGGGAGGCCGACAAGAGACCCAGTACTTC	CASSPGLAGGRQETQYF
NA	few	TRBV3-1	TRBJ1-1	TGTGCCAGCAGCCAAGTGGCAGGGCCGGACACTGAAGCTTTCTTT	CASSQVAGPDTEAFF
TRBD1	many	TRBV20-1	TRBJ2-7	TGCAGTGCTTCGGACAGGGTGGACGAGCAGTACTTC	CSASDRVDEQYF
TRBD1	NA	TRBV19	TRBJ1-5	TGTGCCAGTAGAGACAGGGACTTTAGCAATCAGCCCCAGCATTTT	CASRDRDFSNQPQHF
NA	NA	TRBV6-5	TRBJ1-6	TGTGCCAGCAGATACACCAATTCACCCCTCCACTTT	CASRYTNSPLHF
NA	many	TRBV7-2	TRBJ2-5	TGTGCCAGCAGCTTACTAGGGAGGTCCCGGGAGACCCAGTACTTC	CASSLLGRSRETQYF
NA	many	TRBV7-9	TRBJ2-7	TGTGCCAGCAGTACCGGGACACCGGCTTCTGAAATGCACTTC	CASSTGTPASEMHF
TRBD2	NA	TRBV27	TRBJ2-3	TGTGCCAGCAGTCGAGGGACTAGCGGGGCCCCGAATACGCAGTATTTT	CASSRGTSGAPNTQYF
TRBD1	many	TRBV27	TRBJ1-2	TGTGCCAGCAGTTCTCGGACAGGGGTCTATGGCTACACCTTC	CASSSRTGVYGYTF
NA	NA	TRBV12-3/TRBV12-4	TRBJ1-3	TGTGCCAGCAGTTTGGGTAGGTTCTGCTCTGGAAACACCATATATTTT	CASSLGRFCSGNTIYF
NA	many	TRBV2	TRBJ1-1	TGTGCCAGCAGTGAGGACAGCAACACTGAAGCTTTCTTT	CASSEDSNTEAFF
NA	many	TRBV29-1	TRBJ1-1	TGCAGCGTTGACCTGGGGGGCTATGATACTGAAGCTTTCTTT	CSVDLGGYDTEAFF
TRBD2	NA	TRBV27	TRBJ2-5	TGTGCCGGCAGTTGGGGGAGGGGTGTCGAGACCCAGTACTTC	CAGSWGRGVETQYF
NA	NA	TRBV4-1	TRBJ2-6	TGCGCCAGCAGCCAAAGCGGTCGGGGGATTCGTGGGGCCAACGTCCTGACTTTC	CASSQSGRGIRGANVLTF
NA	once	TRBV28	TRBJ1-2	TGTGCCAGCAGTTCGGGAGGGGTGCGGAACTATTGCTACACCTTC	CASSSGGVRNYCYTF
TRBD1	many	TRBV12-3/TRBV12-4	TRBJ1-4	TGTGCCAGCAGGGGACAGGGGGATGAAAAACTGTTTTTT	CASRGQGDEKLFF
NA	many	TRBV5-1	TRBJ2-3	TGCGCCAGCAGCCTAGAGAAGTTGGGCACAGATACGCAGTATTTT	CASSLEKLGTDTQYF
TRBD1	many	TRBV5-1	TRBJ1-2	TGCGCCAGCAGCCCCCGGACAGGGGGTGTGCATGGCTACACCTTC	CASSPRTGGVHGYTF
NA	many	TRBV9	TRBJ2-7	TGTGCCAGCAGCGTTGGCGGATCCTACGAGCAGTACTTC	CASSVGGSYEQYF
NA	NA	TRBV5-5	TRBJ2-7	TGTGCCAGCAGCTCCGGGGACCAGCAGTACTTC	CASSSGDQQYF
TRBD1	NA	TRBV7-9	TRBJ1-2	TGTGCCAGCAGCTTAGACAGGGGGCACGATGGCTACACCTTC	CASSLDRGHDGYTF
TRBD2	medium-sized	TRBV12-3/TRBV12-4	TRBJ2-1	TGTGCCAGCAGTTTTTCTAGCGGACTGTCCTACAATGAGCAGTTCTTC	CASSFSSGLSYNEQFF
NA	NA	TRBV6-2/TRBV6-3	TRBJ1-4	TGTGCCAGCGAGTCGAAGGGGGGGACTAATGAAAAACTGTTTTTT	CASESKGGTNEKLFF
TRBD2	NA	TRBV5-6	TRBJ2-7	TGTGCCAGCAGGCGACTAGCGGGAAATGGCTACGAGCAGTACTTC	CASRRLAGNGYEQYF
TRBD2	NA	TRBV6-2/TRBV6-3	TRBJ2-3	TGTGCCAGCAATCCCGCGGGAGGATCCACAGATACGCAGTATTTT	CASNPAGGSTDTQYF
TRBD1	many	TRBV6-1	TRBJ1-1	TGTGCCAGCAGTTCCCAACGGGTCAGGGGGACAGGCACTGAAGCTTTCTTT	CASSSQRVRGTGTEAFF
NA	many	TRBV4-3	TRBJ1-2	TGCGCCAGCAGCCCCCGTGGAGGTATCGGCTACACCTTC	CASSPRGGIGYTF
TRBD1	many	TRBV28	TRBJ2-2	TGTGCCAGCACCTCACGACAGGGGCGCACCGGGGAGCTGTTTTTT	CASTSRQGRTGELFF
NA	few	TRBV7-9	TRBJ2-3	TGTGCCAGCAGTTCCGGGACAAATCTAGATACGCAGTATTTT	CASSSGTNLDTQYF
TRBD2	many	TRBV18	TRBJ2-1	TGTGCCAGCTCACCGACTAGCGGGAGGGCGGGTGAGCAGTTCTTC	CASSPTSGRAGEQFF
TRBD2	many	TRBV6-1	TRBJ2-7	TGTGCCAGCAGGTCCGGGACTAGCATTTACGAGCAGTACTTC	CASRSGTSIYEQYF
TRBD1	many	TRBV6-1	TRBJ1-5	TGTGCCAGCAAGGAGCAGGGGGCCCTCAATCAGCCCCAGCATTTT	CASKEQGALNQPQHF
TRBD2	many	TRBV6-5	TRBJ2-3	TGTGCCAGCAGTTTAGGCTACCACGGGGACTACGCGGCAGATACGCAGTATTTT	CASSLGYHGDYAADTQYF
TRBD1	many	TRBV7-2	TRBJ2-7	TGTGCCAGCATGCGGGACAGGGAATACGAGCAGTACTTC	CASMRDREYEQYF
NA	many	TRBV4-1	TRBJ2-5	TGCGCCAGCAGCCAAGGGTCGGCGGACACCCAAGAGACCCAGTACTTC	CASSQGSADTQETQYF
NA	NA	TRBV6-2/TRBV6-3	TRBJ1-6	TGTGCCAGCAGTGTCCTGACAGGTAGCTCCTATAATTCACCCCTCCACTTT	CASSVLTGSSYNSPLHF
TRBD2	many	TRBV11-2	TRBJ2-1	TGTGCCAGCAGCTCGTCGACTAGCCTCCATGAGCAGTTCTTC	CASSSSTSLHEQFF
NA	many	TRBV2	TRBJ1-2	TGTGCCAGCAGCCCCCAGGGTTCTATTTATGGCTACACCTTC	CASSPQGSIYGYTF
NA	NA	TRBV6-2/TRBV6-3	TRBJ1-6	TGTGCCAGCAGTTACGGATTCAATTCACCCCTTCACTTT	CASSYGFNSPLHF
TRBD2	many	TRBV28	TRBJ2-3	TGTGCCAGCAGTTTATCGGCTAGCGGGCACACAGATACGCAGTATTTT	CASSLSASGHTDTQYF
NA	NA	TRBV29-1	TRBJ2-1	TGCAGCGCCGTTTCCGGGACTTTCTACAATGAGCAGTTCTTC	CSAVSGTFYNEQFF
NA	many	TRBV28	TRBJ1-2	TGTGCCAGCAATTTAGCCCCCCCCCGAGGCTACACCTTC	CASNLAPPRGYTF
TRBD1	many	TRBV5-1	TRBJ2-1	TGCGCCAGCAGCTTGCGGTCGACAGGGGCCTACAATGAGCAGTTCTTC	CASSLRSTGAYNEQFF
NA	many	TRBV10-3	TRBJ1-1	TGTGCCATCAGTGAGTCCACAGGGTCCACTGAAGCTTTCTTT	CAISESTGSTEAFF